The text below deals with one T cell receptor (beta chain). No antigen is known for it. The data derive from a study of T cells in localized non-small cell lung cancer. Germline V gene lookup returns CDR1 KGHSH and CDR2 LQKENI. Trimming left V 0 bases short and J 4 bases short, with 21 bases between. The CDR3 is 18 amino acids. Clones were read by immunoSEQ multiplex PCR, and TCRdb kept only the in-frame ones, dropping some. This table has over 1,000 clones, about 26% appearing once. Findings and caveats of the study: Adjacent uninvolved lung had the highest clonality, suggesting focused antigen responses.

The material sequenced was normal lung tissue next to the tumor, taken before any cancer treatment. J is TRBJ1-2 and V is TRBV18; a possible D gene is TRBD1 (6 bases). The TCR sequence derives from a male donor at least 60 years old with stage II squamous cell lung carcinoma. Here the CDR3 DNA reads TGTGCCAGCTCACCACCGGCCACAGGGCCTGCGTCGGGCTATGGCTACACCTTC. Translated, it gives CASSPPATGPASGYGYTF.